This entry lists 21 T cell receptor beta chains sequenced from one sample in a study of blood T cell repertoires in COVID-19 (TCRdb year 2020). The library was generated by the immunoSEQ multiplex PCR assay. The table was pulled from immuneACCESS by TCRdb, which kept in-frame rearrangements only. Such tables lose some clones; where checked, under half of the loss comes from unresolved V genes, and the rest has no known cause. This sample has fewer than 250,000 clones in its table, and 75% to 85% of those were observed once. Together, the top ten hold roughly a sixth of the sample. The sequenced material came from PBMCs or T cells enriched from blood (not recorded which). These receptors came from a woman aged 45-65 years with acute COVID-19.

J is TRBJ2-1 and V is TRBV29-1, with D tentatively TRBD1 (5 bases). The CDR3 loop spans 13 amino acids. V lost 1 base and J lost 13, with 17 bases in between. CDR1 and CDR2 (germline): SQVTM, ANQGSEA. CDR3 nucleotides: TGCAGCGTTGAAGTGCGACAGCCGAACCCACAGTTCTTC. Translating gives CSVEVRQPNPQFF.

For this clone: The junction does not match germline at one end; this may be a read error. This chain joins TRBV5-4 and TRBJ2-5; 11 bases match TRBD2. Looked up from germline, CDR1 is SGHNT and CDR2 is YYREEE (reference sequence). The length of the CDR3 is 16 residues. The CDR3, as DNA: TGTGCCAGCAGCGTATTAGCGGGGGGGTCCCAAGGGACCCAGTACTTC. Protein product: CASSVLAGGSQGTQYF.

The chain uses TRBV30 and TRBJ1-2; 7 bases are a match to TRBD1. Germline lookup yields CDR1 GTSNPN and CDR2 SVGIG (reference sequence). This CDR3 is built from 14 residues. V lost 3 bases and J lost 2; bases outside the gene matches: 6. For the CDR3, the DNA is TGTGCCTGGAGAGGGGGCAGCTTAAACTATGGCTACACCTTC. Translation: CAWRGGSLNYGYTF. Full variable domain (rest looked up from reference TRBV30 and TRBJ1-2): SQTIHQWPATLVQPVGSPLSLECTVEGTSNPNLYWYRQAAGRGLQLLFYSVGIGQISSEVPQNLSASRPQDRQFILSSKKLLLSDSGFYLCAWRGGSLNYGYTFGSGTRLTVV.

The gene calls are TRBV2 and TRBJ1-1; 9 bases match TRBD1. This CDR3 spans 15 amino acids. Germline-derived CDR1 and CDR2 are SNHLY and FYNNEI. V shed 6 bases and J 3 bases; nucleotides not matched to a gene: 8. The CDR3 loop is CASRVGTGRHTEAFF. In DNA, the CDR3 is TGTGCCAGCAGGGTGGGGACAGGGCGACACACTGAAGCTTTCTTT.

The chain couples TRBV5-6 to TRBJ2-3; possible D gene TRBD2, 5 bases. Trimming cost V 0 bases and J 2 bases, with 7 bases left between them. Germline V lookup: CDR1 SGHDT, CDR2 YYEEEE. CDR3 length: 14 amino acids. The CDR3 protein is CASSLGGNTDTQYF. The CDR3 DNA reads as TGTGCCAGCAGCTTGGGAGGGAACACAGATACGCAGTATTTT. The full variable domain, rest sourced from reference TRBV5-6 and TRBJ2-3, is DAGVTQSPTHLIKTRGQQVTLRCSPKSGHDTVSWYQQALGQGPQFIFQYYEEEERQRGNFPDRFSGHQFPNYSSELNVNALLLGDSALYLCASSLGGNTDTQYFGPGTRLTVL.

This chain uses TRBV3-1 (or the pseudogene TRBV3-2) with TRBJ2-1, with unresolved D. This CDR3 spans 12 amino acids. Germline-derived CDR1 and CDR2 are LGHDT and YNNKEL (reference sequence). The V and J ends lost 3 bases and 6 bases respectively, with 6 bases between them. The CDR3 spells CASSQQANEQFF. In DNA, the CDR3 is TGTGCCAGCAGCCAGCAGGCCAATGAGCAGTTCTTC.

Points on this clone: Other DNA sequences within the sample encode an identical CDR3. The chain is built from TRBV9 and TRBJ1-2, with D perhaps matching TRBD1 (5 bases). Trimming cost V 3 bases and J 8 bases, with 8 bases left between them. From germline, CDR1 is SGDLS and CDR2 YYNGEE. The CDR3 extends over 11 amino acids. The CDR3 DNA sequence: TGTGCCAGCAGCGCCGGACACGGCTACACCTTC. Its protein product is CASSAGHGYTF.

The chain links TRBV10-3 to TRBJ2-1; tentatively, D is TRBD1 (6 bases). The germline CDR1 and CDR2 sequences are ENHRY and SYGVKD. This CDR3 comprises 14 residues. V lost 0 bases and J 4 bases, leaving 7 bases between the germline ends. In DNA, the CDR3 is TGTGCCATCAGTGAGTCCGGACAGTACAATGAGCAGTTCTTC. Translating it yields CAISESGQYNEQFF.

CDR3: CASILGLAGGPSTDTQYF. The CDR3 coding sequence is TGTGCCAGCATCCTCGGACTAGCGGGGGGGCCAAGTACAGATACGCAGTATTTT. The chain joins TRBV5-5 to TRBJ2-3, with 15 bases identical to TRBD2. CDR3 length: 18 amino acids. J gave up 3 bases and V 6 bases, and 11 bases lay outside the gene matches. Germline-derived CDR1 and CDR2 are SGHKS and YYEKEE (reference sequence).

The chain has TRBV6-5 and TRBJ2-1, with 7 bases matching TRBD1. Looked up from germline, CDR1 is MNHEY and CDR2 is SVGAGI. J lost 4 bases, V lost 7 bases, and 4 bases had no gene match. This CDR3 has 13 amino acids. The CDR3: CASIRDRYNEQFF. Written as DNA, the CDR3 is TGTGCCAGCATCCGGGACAGATACAATGAGCAGTTCTTC.

The chain couples TRBV5-1 to TRBJ2-1, with 8 bases matching TRBD1. V lost 2 bases to trimming and J lost 6 bases; unmatched junction nucleotides: 4. The CDR3 covers 14 residues. Per the germline V gene, CDR1 is SGHRS and CDR2 is YFSETQ. This chain's CDR3 is CASSFQGAGNEQFF. Here the CDR3 DNA reads TGCGCCAGCAGCTTCCAGGGGGCCGGCAATGAGCAGTTCTTC.

The chain couples TRBV7-8 to TRBJ1-2, with a tentative D call TRBD1 (5 bases). CDR1 is SGHVS, CDR2 FQNEAQ, per germline. The germline V and J ends were trimmed by 2 bases and 0 bases, with 10 bases remaining between them. CDR3 length: 15 residues. CDR3 in amino acids: CASSLLTESNYGYTF. CDR3 coding DNA: TGTGCCAGCAGCTTACTGACAGAGTCTAACTATGGCTACACCTTC.

The chain employs TRBV27 and TRBJ2-5; possibly TRBD1 for D (6 bases). The V end lost 2 bases, the J end lost 5 bases, and 15 bases lay between the germline ends. The CDR3 runs to 15 residues. Germline-derived CDR1 and CDR2 are MNHEY and SMNVEV (reference sequence). Here the CDR3 reads CASSLRQGYWETQYF. The CDR3 DNA reads TGTGCCAGCAGTTTAAGGCAGGGGTACTGGGAGACCCAGTACTTC.

This chain joins TRBV5-1 and TRBJ2-5, with 9 bases that match TRBD2. The CDR3 covers 16 residues. Germline CDR1 and CDR2: SGHRS and YFSETQ. V shed 0 bases, J shed 5 bases, and the junction held 8 bases outside the gene matches. The CDR3 region is CASSLVRAGGVETQYF. The CDR3 DNA follows: TGCGCCAGCAGCTTGGTCCGAGCGGGGGGCGTGGAGACCCAGTACTTC.

This chain uses TRBV14 with TRBJ1-1; tentatively, D is TRBD1 (6 bases). Trimming shortened V by 2 bases and J by 10 bases, and 17 bases separated the two germline ends. CDR3 length: 14 amino acids. The germline V gene encodes CDR1 SGHDN and CDR2 FVKESK. The CDR3 here is CASSQTGRGSGAFF. The CDR3 nucleotides read TGTGCCAGCAGCCAAACAGGGAGGGGTTCGGGAGCTTTCTTT.

The chain joins TRBV29-1 to TRBJ2-3, with 7 bases matching TRBD2. Per the germline V gene, CDR1 is SQVTM and CDR2 is ANQGSEA. The length of the CDR3 is 14 residues. V gave up 8 bases and J gave up 4 bases; unmatched junction bases: 12. CDR3 sequence: CSTLGGGSSDTQYF. The CDR3 DNA reads as TGCAGCACTCTTGGGGGAGGGAGTTCAGATACGCAGTATTTT.

The V call is TRBV6-6, the J call TRBJ1-5; TRBD1 matches 8 bases. The CDR3 totals 15 residues. CDR1 and CDR2 (germline): MNHNY, SVGAGI (reference sequence). After removal of 1 base from V and 5 bases from J, the junction contained 4 bases not matched to a gene. The CDR3 sequence: CASSYLQGGDQPQHF. CDR3 nucleotide sequence: TGTGCCAGCAGTTACTTACAGGGGGGGGATCAGCCCCAGCATTTT.

The chain is built from TRBV7-9 and TRBJ1-1; D gene ambiguous. The germline gives CDR1 SEHNR, CDR2 FQNEAQ (reference sequence). Trimming cost V 1 base and J 0 bases, with 18 bases left between them. CDR3 length equals 18 residues. CDR3 sequence: CASSLGLIGSGLNTEAFF. In DNA form, the CDR3 reads TGTGCCAGCAGCTTAGGTCTTATAGGGAGTGGGTTGAACACTGAAGCTTTCTTT. Filled out from reference TRBV7-9 and TRBJ1-1, the complete variable domain reads DTGVSQNPRHKITKRGQNVTFRCDPISEHNRLYWYRQTLGQGPEFLTYFQNEAQLEKSRLLSDRFSAERPKGSFSTLEIQRTEQGDSAMYLCASSLGLIGSGLNTEAFFGQGTRLTVV.

This chain connects TRBV19 to TRBJ1-1; TRBD1 aligns across 8 bases. This CDR3 is built from 12 residues. Germline V lookup: CDR1 LNHDA, CDR2 SQIVND (reference sequence). After removal of 6 bases from V and 5 bases from J, the junction contained 2 bases not matched to a gene. This CDR3 reads CASRQGETEAFF. DNA for the CDR3: TGTGCCAGTAGACAGGGGGAAACTGAAGCTTTCTTT. The variable domain in full, completed from reference TRBV19 and TRBJ1-1, reads DGGITQSPKYLFRKEGQNVTLSCEQNLNHDAMYWYRQDPGQGLRLIYYSQIVNDFQKGDIAEGYSVSREKKESFPLTVTSAQKNPTAFYLCASRQGETEAFFGQGTRLTVV.

This sequence joins TRBV4-1 and TRBJ1-1; no clear D. CDR1 is MGHRA and CDR2 is YSYEKL in the germline V gene. V was clipped by 2 bases and J by 0 bases, with 7 bases between them. The CDR3 has 14 residues. Here the CDR3 reads CASSQQDMNTEAFF. The DNA for the CDR3 is TGCGCCAGCAGCCAACAGGATATGAACACTGAAGCTTTCTTT.

This chain uses TRBV28 with TRBJ2-5, with 9 bases that match TRBD1. The CDR3 spans 15 residues. V trimming: 3 bases; J trimming: 7 bases; junction bases outside the gene matches: 9. Germline values: CDR1 MDHEN, CDR2 SYDVKM. The CDR3 nucleotides are TGTGCCAGCAGTTTGGCACAGGGGGCGCCCAGGACCCAGTACTTC. Amino acids: CASSLAQGAPRTQYF.